This T cell receptor beta chain was documented in a study of T cell responses to AZD1222 COVID-19 vaccine (dated by TCRdb to the early 2020s). For the study in its entirety: AZD1222 recipients with second doses at about 4 weeks or about 12 weeks were pooled, because spike-specific TCR depth and breadth did not differ between schedules. TCR sequencing covered approximately 230 trial participants: about 210 given two doses of AZD1222 and 26 given two doses of MenACWY control vaccine. Trial participants were enrolled into age subgroups of 18-55, 56-69 and 70-plus years, which contained roughly 140, 27 and 60 TCR-sequenced participants, respectively.

Note on this clone: Its recognized antigen is unknown. The sample holds no much larger clone one base away, and base qualities are not on file.

Findings and caveats that apply to the study as a whole: Because no samples from the day 14 peak response were available, repertoires could be characterized only after the peak T cell response. Reportedly, almost half of the unique spike-specific TCRs recognized epitopes lying outside the regions that are mutated in the B.1.351 and B.1.1.7 variants. Conclusions about previously exposed vaccinees are limited because only 6 or 7 AZD1222 recipients were SARS-CoV-2 seropositive at baseline. Vaccine-associated CD4 TCRs spanned the whole spike protein, with dominant responses in regions 160-218 and 743-854. Spike-specific TCR breadth and depth rose significantly after two AZD1222 doses compared with day 0 and with MenACWY recipients. The 56-69-year group was small, and its depth increase did not reach significance, likely because of low power. Most participants were white British and females outnumbered males, and the authors suggested that clonal diversity may have been underestimated.

The CDR3 regions of human TCRbeta chains were subjected to immunosequencing. In the original analysis: Repertoire TCRs were checked for matches against a reference library of SARS-CoV-2-specific TCRs that had been generated using the MIRA antigen-specificity platform. Breadth was defined as the fraction of unique TCRs that were SARS-CoV-2-associated. Depth was defined as the fraction of total T cells that were SARS-CoV-2-associated. Using the MIRA data, every spike-specific TCR was mapped to the spike region that the TCR reacted to and assigned to either a CD4 or a CD8 class. Log10-transformed breadth and depth values were compared by one-way ANOVA with Sidak's multiple comparisons tests. This immuneACCESS table, as held by TCRdb, lists in-frame sequences with V and J called but not all clones. Of the missing ones, under half trace to an unresolved V gene in checked studies; the others have no known cause. The V and J calls and clone size were taken over from that table, and D and trimming were inferred from the DNA. The sample table records 100,000 to 150,000 clones; about nine tenths of these occur just once. Less than 9% of the sample goes to the ten largest clones.

This specimen's time point label, per the study, means: baseline before first vaccination. The vaccinee samples were drawn from two UK trials, COV001 and COV002, one of which was a single-blind randomized controlled phase 2/3 trial testing AZD1222 (ChAdOx1 nCoV-19) in healthy adults. For TCRbeta chain sequencing, PBMC samples from trial participants were taken at day 0 and at day 28 after the second dose. The CDR3, from cysteine to phenylalanine, totals 14 residues. The read is trimmed to its CDR3 DNA, 42 bases read in frame from base 1. CDR1 LNHNV and CDR2 YYDKDF are derived from the germline V gene (reference sequence). V loses 1 base of germline sequence and J loses 3 bases, and the interval between the two ends is 10 bases.

This specimen was peripheral blood, taken on day 0 of AZD1222 vaccination. Recombination joined TRBV15 with TRBJ2-7; TRBD1 is a weak D gene call, 5 bases matching. The source of this sequence is an adult in good health. In nucleotide form, the sequence is TGTGCCACCAGCAGAGGACAGACGGGCTACGAGCAGTACTTC. This yields the protein CATSRGQTGYEQYF.